This T cell receptor beta chain was identified in a study of T cell responses to AZD1222 COVID-19 vaccine. Only in-frame clones appear in the TCRdb table, and some are missing; sequencing was by immunoSEQ multiplex PCR. Of 150,000 or so clones listed, 92% are singletons. The CDR3 totals 13 residues. V lost 2 bases and J lost 8; bases outside the gene matches: 2. Germline loops: CDR1 GTSNPN, CDR2 SVGIG (reference sequence). The J gene is TRBJ1-4, the V gene TRBV30; 10 bases fit TRBD1. Sample: peripheral blood, taken 28 days after the second AZD1222 dose. The sequence was collected from an adult who received the AZD1222 COVID-19 vaccine. The CDR3 nucleotides read TGTGCCTGGAGTCCGGACAGGGGGGAAAAACTGTTTTTT. Its translation is CAWSPDRGEKLFF.